The subject of this entry is one T cell receptor beta chain. Its antigen remains unknown. This record belongs to a study of shared clonotypes between healthy human individuals. Whole-study results and caveats: The study generally estimated greater richness for naive than memory subsets. Rarefaction indicated that sorted-subset sequencing remained incomplete although depth was large.

Trimming removed 0 bases at V and 0 bases at J, with 8 bases between. The CDR3 spans 15 residues. Germline CDR1 MNHEY, CDR2 SVGAGI. The method was immunoSEQ multiplex PCR; TCRdb's version includes in-frame clones alone and lacks a portion of them. Found here are about 320,000 clones, roughly 91% of them singletons; the top ten hold 15% to 20%. CD8 memory fractions consisted of CD45RO+ and CCR7-negative CD45RA+ TemRA cells together. This clonotype was sampled from a man aged 18 to 29 in good health. The sample taken for sequencing was memory CD8+ T cells sorted from blood. The subset is: CD45RO+ cells pooled with CCR7-negative TemRA cells. The chain joins TRBV6-5 to TRBJ1-2; D is unresolved. The CDR3 loop reads CASSYSAEANYGYTF. DNA of the CDR3: TGTGCCAGCAGTTACTCGGCAGAAGCTAACTATGGCTACACCTTC.